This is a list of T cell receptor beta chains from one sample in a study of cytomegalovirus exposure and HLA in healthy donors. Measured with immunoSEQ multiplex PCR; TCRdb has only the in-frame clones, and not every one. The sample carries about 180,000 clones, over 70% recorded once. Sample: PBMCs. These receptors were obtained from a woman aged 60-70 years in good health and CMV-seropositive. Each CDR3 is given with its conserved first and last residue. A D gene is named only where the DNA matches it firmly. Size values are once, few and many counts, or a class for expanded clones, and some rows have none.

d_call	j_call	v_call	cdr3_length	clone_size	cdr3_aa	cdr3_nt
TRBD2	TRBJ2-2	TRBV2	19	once	CASSKGLAGGFANTGELFF	TGTGCCAGCAGTAAGGGACTAGCGGGAGGATTCGCGAACACCGGGGAGCTGTTTTTT
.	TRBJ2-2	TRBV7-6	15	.	CASSLVPANTGELFF	TGTGCCAGCAGCTTAGTTCCGGCGAACACCGGGGAGCTGTTTTTT
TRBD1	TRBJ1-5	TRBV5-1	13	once	CASSWDREQPQHF	TGCGCCAGCAGCTGGGACAGGGAACAGCCCCAGCATTTT
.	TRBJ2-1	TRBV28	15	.	CASRAQRITYNEQFF	TGTGCCAGCAGGGCACAAAGAATTACCTACAATGAGCAGTTCTTC
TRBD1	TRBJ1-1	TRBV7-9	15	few	CASSSRQGTGIEAFF	TGTGCCAGCAGCTCTCGGCAGGGGACAGGTATTGAAGCTTTCTTT
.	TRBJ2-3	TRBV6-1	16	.	CASSALRDTQYHTQYF	TGTGCCAGCAGTGCCCTCAGGGATACGCAGTATCATACGCAGTATTTT
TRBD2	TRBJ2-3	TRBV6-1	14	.	CASTVRGVPDTQYF	TGTGCCAGCACTGTGCGGGGGGTCCCAGATACGCAGTATTTT
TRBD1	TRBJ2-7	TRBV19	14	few	CASSPSTGLIEQYF	TGTGCCAGTAGTCCGTCGACAGGGTTAATCGAGCAGTACTTC
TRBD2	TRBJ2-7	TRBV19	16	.	CASSRELAGGSREQYF	TGTGCCAGTAGTAGGGAACTAGCGGGAGGTTCTCGCGAGCAGTACTTC
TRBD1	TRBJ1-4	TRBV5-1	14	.	CASSSGTGGGKLFF	TGCGCCAGTAGCTCCGGGACAGGGGGAGGAAAACTGTTTTTT
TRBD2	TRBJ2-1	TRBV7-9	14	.	CASSFGGGDNEQFF	TGTGCCAGCAGCTTTGGCGGGGGAGACAATGAGCAGTTCTTC
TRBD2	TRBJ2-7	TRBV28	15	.	CASSLGTSGTYEQYF	TGTGCCAGCAGTTTAGGGACTAGCGGGACCTACGAGCAGTACTTC
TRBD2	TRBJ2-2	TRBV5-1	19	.	CASSLFRLAGGRNTGELFF	TGCGCCAGCAGCTTGTTTCGACTAGCGGGAGGGCGGAACACCGGGGAGCTGTTTTTT
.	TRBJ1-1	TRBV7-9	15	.	CASSSGGGMNTEAFF	TGTGCCAGCAGCTCGGGTGGGGGGATGAACACTGAAGCTTTCTTT
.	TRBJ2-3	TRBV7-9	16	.	CASSLSRQTLGDTQYF	TGTGCCAGCAGCTTAAGCAGACAGACCTTAGGAGATACGCAGTATTTT
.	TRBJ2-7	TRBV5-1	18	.	CASSILRPEAAGTYEQYF	TGCGCCAGCAGCATACTCCGACCGGAAGCGGCGGGAACGTACGAGCAGTACTTC
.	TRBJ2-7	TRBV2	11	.	CASSSVYEQYF	TGTGCCAGCAGTTCTGTCTACGAGCAGTACTTC
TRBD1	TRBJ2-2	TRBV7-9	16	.	CASSSATGRDTGELFF	TGTGCCAGCAGCTCCGCGACAGGGCGGGACACCGGGGAGCTGTTTTTT
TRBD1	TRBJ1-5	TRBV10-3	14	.	CAISGQGSNQPQHF	TGTGCCATCAGTGGACAGGGCAGCAATCAGCCCCAGCATTTT
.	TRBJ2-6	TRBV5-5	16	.	CASSVTGSSGANGLTF	TGTGCCAGCAGCGTAACAGGGTCCTCTGGGGCCAACGGCCTGACTTTC
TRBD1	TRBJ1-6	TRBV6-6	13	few	CASRQGGNSPLHF	TGTGCCAGCCGACAGGGGGGGAATTCACCCCTCCACTTT
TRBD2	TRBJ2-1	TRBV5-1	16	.	CASSNIAGGFNNEQFF	TGCGCCAGCAGCAATATAGCGGGAGGGTTTAACAATGAGCAGTTCTTC
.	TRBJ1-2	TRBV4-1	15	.	CASSQETATNYGYTF	TGCGCCAGCAGCCAAGAGACAGCTACTAACTATGGCTACACCTTC
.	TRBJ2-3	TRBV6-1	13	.	CASSAGLTDTQYF	TGTGCCAGCAGCGCGGGGCTCACAGATACGCAGTATTTT
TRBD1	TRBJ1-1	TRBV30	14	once	CAWSVLGQGAEAFF	TGTGCCTGGAGTGTATTGGGACAGGGGGCTGAAGCTTTCTTT
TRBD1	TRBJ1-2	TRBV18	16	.	CASSPPGTGGNYGYTF	TGTGCCAGCTCACCACCCGGGACAGGGGGTAACTATGGCTACACCTTC
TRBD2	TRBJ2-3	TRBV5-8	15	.	CASSSGTSGADTQYF	TGTGCCAGCAGCTCCGGGACTAGCGGGGCAGATACGCAGTATTTT
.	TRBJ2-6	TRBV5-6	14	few	CASSLQDGANVLTF	TGTGCCAGCAGCTTACAGGATGGGGCCAACGTCCTGACTTTC
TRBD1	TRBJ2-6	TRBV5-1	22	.	CASSFLGTGGRGTRSGANVLTF	TGCGCCAGCAGCTTCCTCGGGACAGGGGGCCGGGGAACTAGGTCTGGGGCCAACGTCCTGACTTTC
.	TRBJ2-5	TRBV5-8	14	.	CASSPGVGEETQYF	TGTGCCAGCTCCCCGGGGGTGGGGGAAGAGACCCAGTACTTC
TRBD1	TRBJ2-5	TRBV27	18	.	CASSSFRGAQGARETQYF	TGTGCCAGCAGTTCATTCCGGGGGGCACAGGGGGCGAGAGAGACCCAGTACTTC
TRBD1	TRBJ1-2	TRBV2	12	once	CATQGVNYGYTF	TGTGCCACACAGGGGGTGAACTATGGCTACACCTTC
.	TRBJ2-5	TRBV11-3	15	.	CASSPPLAGQETQYF	TGTGCCAGCAGCCCTCCCTTGGCGGGCCAAGAGACCCAGTACTTC
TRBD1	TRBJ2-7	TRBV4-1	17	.	CASSPQLSGQGSYEQYF	TGCGCCAGCAGCCCCCAGCTCTCTGGACAGGGTTCCTACGAGCAGTACTTC
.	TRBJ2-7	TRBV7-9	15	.	CASSLGVQGSYEQYF	TGTGCCAGCAGTCTAGGGGTGCAGGGTTCCTACGAGCAGTACTTC
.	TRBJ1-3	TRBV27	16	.	CASSLTPQGTGNTIYF	TGTGCCAGCAGTTTAACCCCCCAGGGAACTGGAAACACCATATATTTT
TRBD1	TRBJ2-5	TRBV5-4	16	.	CASSLDGTGGSKTQYF	TGTGCCAGCAGCTTGGATGGGACAGGGGGCTCAAAGACCCAGTACTTC
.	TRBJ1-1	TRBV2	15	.	CASRLKGALNTEAFF	TGTGCCAGCAGACTCAAAGGGGCTTTGAACACTGAAGCTTTCTTT
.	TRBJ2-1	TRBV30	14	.	CAWSEGLIYNEQFF	TGTGCCTGGAGTGAGGGGCTGATCTACAATGAGCAGTTCTTC
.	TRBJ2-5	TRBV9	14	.	CASSPFWTGREQYF	TGTGCCAGCAGCCCCTTCTGGACAGGGCGGGAGCAGTACTTC
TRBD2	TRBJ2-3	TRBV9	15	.	CASSATGLETDTQYF	TGTGCCAGCAGCGCAACTGGACTAGAGACAGATACGCAGTATTTT
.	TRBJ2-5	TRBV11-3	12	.	CASSLNQETQYF	TGTGCCAGCAGCTTAAACCAGGAGACCCAGTACTTC
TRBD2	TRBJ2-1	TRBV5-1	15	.	CASSLALADYNEQFF	TGCGCCAGCAGCTTGGCGCTAGCGGATTACAATGAGCAGTTCTTC
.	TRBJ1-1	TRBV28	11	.	CASSLGPCSFF	TGTGCCAGCAGTTTAGGCCCTTGCTCTTTCTTT
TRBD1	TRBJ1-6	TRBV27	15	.	CASTRQGPSDSPLHF	TGTGCCAGCACCCGACAGGGGCCGTCAGATTCACCCCTCCACTTT
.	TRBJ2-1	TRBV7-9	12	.	CASSLDNNEQFF	TGTGCCAGCAGCTTAGATAACAATGAGCAGTTCTTC
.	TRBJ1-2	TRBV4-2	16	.	CASSQAEREKDYGYTF	TGTGCCAGCAGCCAAGCCGAAAGGGAGAAGGACTATGGCTACACCTTC